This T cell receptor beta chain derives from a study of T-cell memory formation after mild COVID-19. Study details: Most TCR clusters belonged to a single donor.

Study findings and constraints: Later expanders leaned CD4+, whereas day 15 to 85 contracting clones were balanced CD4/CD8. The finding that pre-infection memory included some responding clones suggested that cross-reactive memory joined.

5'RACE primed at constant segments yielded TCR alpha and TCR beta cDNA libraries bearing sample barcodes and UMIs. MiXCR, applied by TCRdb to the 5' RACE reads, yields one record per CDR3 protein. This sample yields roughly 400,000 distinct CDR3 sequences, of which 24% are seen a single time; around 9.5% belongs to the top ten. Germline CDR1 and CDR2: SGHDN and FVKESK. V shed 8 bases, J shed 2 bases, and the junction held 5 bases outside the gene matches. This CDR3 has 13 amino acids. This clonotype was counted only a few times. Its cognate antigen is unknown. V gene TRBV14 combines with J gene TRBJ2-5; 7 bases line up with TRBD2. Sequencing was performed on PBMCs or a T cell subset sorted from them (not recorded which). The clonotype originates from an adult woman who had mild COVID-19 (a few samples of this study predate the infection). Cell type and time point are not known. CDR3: CASQRDVQETQYF. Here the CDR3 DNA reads TGTGCCAGCCAGCGGGACGTGCAAGAGACCCAGTACTTC.